The 19 T cell receptor beta chains listed next were all sequenced from one sample in a study of cytomegalovirus exposure and HLA in healthy donors. The PCR was carried out with 60 Vbeta primers and 13 Jbeta primers. TCRdb's copy holds only in-frame clones and misses some; the assay was immunoSEQ multiplex PCR. The sample has 70,000 to 90,000 clones, around 66% seen once. The sample taken for sequencing was PBMCs. The receptor source for this set is a woman between 35 and 50 years old in good health and CMV-seropositive.

This clone was picked up a small number of times. V gene TRBV6-6 combines with J gene TRBJ2-7, with 11 bases identical to TRBD2. Germline lookup yields CDR1 MNHNY and CDR2 SVGAGI (reference sequence). Trimming took 4 bases from V and 5 from J; bases not matched to a gene: 7. The CDR3 spans 15 residues. CDR3 sequence reads: CASSSSGRPVDEQYF. The CDR3 DNA sequence: TGTGCCAGCAGTTCTAGCGGGAGGCCCGTGGACGAGCAGTACTTC.

The V and J genes are TRBV21-1 and TRBJ2-5; the table's D call TRBD1 went unverified against the DNA. TRBV21-1 is given as a pseudogene. The CDR3 is made up of 15 amino acids. Written as DNA, the CDR3 is TGTGCCAGCAGCCCAAAGAGGACACAGCAAGAGACCCAGTACTTC. Translation: CASSPKRTQQETQYF.

The chain carries TRBV4-1 and TRBJ2-1; 12 bases match TRBD2. The germline V gene encodes CDR1 MGHRA and CDR2 YSYEKL. Unmatched junction bases numbered 6, after V lost 6 bases and J lost 6 bases. There are 15 residues in the CDR3. The chain's CDR3 is CASRYGLAGSNEQFF. CDR3 bases: TGCGCCAGCAGGTACGGACTAGCGGGATCCAATGAGCAGTTCTTC.

This clone was seen a handful of times. The chain recombines TRBV4-1 with TRBJ1-1; 7 nucleotides match TRBD1. Germline lookup yields CDR1 MGHRA and CDR2 YSYEKL. The CDR3 sequence is 16 residues long. V was pared by 3 bases and J by 2 bases, with 9 bases of the junction left unmatched. CDR3 loop: CASSQAQGERNTEAFF. In DNA form, the CDR3 reads TGCGCCAGCAGCCAGGCTCAGGGGGAAAGAAACACTGAAGCTTTCTTT.

The V call is TRBV29-1, the J call TRBJ2-1, with D perhaps matching TRBD1 (6 bases). CDR3 length: 13 amino acids. Trimming removed 4 bases at V and 2 bases at J, with 9 bases between. Germline CDR1 is SQVTM and CDR2 is ANQGSEA. CDR3 amino acids: CSVVAGAYNEQFF. The CDR3 DNA follows: TGCAGCGTTGTGGCAGGGGCCTACAATGAGCAGTTCTTC.

The chain recombines TRBV2 with TRBJ1-2; perhaps TRBD1 as D (6 bases). The germline V gene encodes CDR1 SNHLY and CDR2 FYNNEI. The CDR3 contains 12 residues. V was trimmed by 6 bases and J by 6 bases, leaving 11 bases between them. CDR3 sequence reads: CASRIDRNGYTF. CDR3 DNA sequence: TGTGCCAGCAGGATCGACAGGAATGGCTACACCTTC. Drawing the rest from reference TRBV2 and TRBJ1-2, the complete variable domain is EPEVTQTPSHQVTQMGQEVILRCVPISNHLYFYWYRQILGQKVEFLVSFYNNEISEKSEIFDDQFSVERPDGSNFTLKIRSTKLEDSAMYFCASRIDRNGYTFGSGTRLTVV.

This clone was counted between two and nine times. The rearrangement links TRBV6-6 to TRBJ2-1; 10 positions agree with TRBD1. CDR1 and CDR2 (germline): MNHNY, SVGAGI (reference sequence). This CDR3 is built from 14 residues. J was trimmed by 7 bases and V by 4 bases; bases with no gene match: 4. The CDR3 spells CASSFRDRGNEQFF. The CDR3 region has the DNA TGTGCCAGCAGTTTTAGGGACAGGGGAAATGAGCAGTTCTTC.

The sample holds a few counts of this clone. This rearrangement joins TRBV5-4 to TRBJ2-3, with TRBD2 identical over 14 bases. V shed 4 bases, J shed 4 bases, and the junction held 5 bases outside the gene matches. The CDR3 consists of 16 residues. Germline V gene data show CDR1 as SGHNT and CDR2 as YYREEE (reference sequence). CDR3 sequence: CASSRGTSGRSDTQYF. The CDR3 DNA sequence: TGTGCCAGCAGCAGGGGGACTAGCGGGAGATCAGATACGCAGTATTTT.

A few counts support this clone. The rearrangement links TRBV6-4 to TRBJ1-3; D may be TRBD1 (6 bases). The CDR3 covers 16 residues. Trimming took 6 bases from V and 0 from J, leaving 15 bases between them. In germline, CDR1 is MRHNA, CDR2 SNTAGT. This CDR3 is CASSPGQGYSGNTIYF. Here the CDR3 DNA reads TGTGCCAGCAGCCCGGGACAAGGATACTCTGGAAACACCATATATTTT.

Notes on this clone: The germline gene is not matched at one end of the junction; a read error may be the cause. J is TRBJ1-4 and V is TRBV27, with no clear D. This CDR3 region has 12 residues. The germline V gene has CDR1 MNHEY and CDR2 SMNVEV (reference sequence). The CDR3 region has the DNA TGTGCCAGCAGTTTCAGTGGTGAAAAGCTGTTTTTT. It specifies CASSFSGEKLFF.

The chain employs TRBV10-3 and TRBJ1-1, with TRBD1 as a possible D gene (5 bases). Trimming took 3 bases from V and 4 from J, leaving 6 bases between them. The CDR3 covers 12 residues. Germline CDR1 ENHRY, CDR2 SYGVKD. CDR3 DNA sequence: TGTGCCATCAGTGATCAGGGCACTGAAGCTTTCTTT. This gives the protein CAISDQGTEAFF.

The rearrangement joins TRBV30 to TRBJ1-5; 7 positions match TRBD1. V lost 3 bases to trimming and J lost 1 base; unmatched junction nucleotides: 6. Germline V CDR1 and CDR2: GTSNPN, SVGIG (reference sequence). The CDR3 sequence is 15 residues long. CDR3 protein: CAWRDRDRSNQPQHF. CDR3 in DNA: TGTGCCTGGAGGGACCGGGACAGAAGCAATCAGCCCCAGCATTTT.

This clone was detected only a few times. The chain carries TRBV4-3 and TRBJ1-5; D gene ambiguous. Germline V lookup: CDR1 LGHNA, CDR2 YSLEER. The CDR3 length is 16 residues. The V end lost 0 bases, the J end lost 6 bases, and 15 bases lay between the germline ends. In nucleotides, the CDR3 is TGCGCCAGCAGCCAAGAACTCCGTAAGGGAGGTCAGCCCCAGCATTTT. Its protein is CASSQELRKGGQPQHF.

The V call is TRBV18, the J call TRBJ2-7; 9 bases line up with TRBD2. V lost 6 bases and J lost 5; bases outside the gene matches: 11. Germline V CDR1 and CDR2: KGHSH, LQKENI. The CDR3 is 15 residues long. DNA for the CDR3: TGTGCCAGCTCTCCCGTAGCGGGAGAAGCCCACGAGCAGTACTTC. This translates into CASSPVAGEAHEQYF. The whole variable domain, filled in from reference TRBV18 and TRBJ2-7, reads NAGVMQNPRHLVRRRGQEARLRCSPMKGHSHVYWYRQLPEEGLKFMVYLQKENIIDESGMPKERFSAEFPKEGPSILRIQQVVRGDSAAYFCASSPVAGEAHEQYFGPGTRLTVT.

This clone was seen a handful of times. The chain recombines TRBV11-2 with TRBJ1-4, with 8 nucleotides matching TRBD1. Germline assignment: CDR1 SGHAT and CDR2 FQNNGV. The CDR3 length is 17 residues. V lost 0 bases and J lost 5; bases outside the gene matches: 8. CDR3 residues: CASSLDQERDRNEKLFF. Written as DNA, the CDR3 is TGTGCCAGCAGCTTAGATCAAGAGCGGGACAGGAATGAAAAACTGTTTTTT.

This clone was seen more than once but under ten times. V is TRBV30 and J is TRBJ2-5; 7 bases line up with TRBD2. The V and J ends lost 0 bases and 4 bases, in that order; junction bases with no gene match: 2. CDR3 length equals 13 residues. Germline CDR1 GTSNPN, CDR2 SVGIG (reference sequence). The CDR3 DNA reads as TGTGCCTGGAGTGTGACGGGAGGAGAGACCCAGTACTTC. Amino acids: CAWSVTGGETQYF.

In this sample, this clone turned up a few times. The genes are TRBV27 and TRBJ2-7; 8 nucleotides align to TRBD2. The CDR3 has 17 residues. Trimming at V came to 3 bases and at J to 2 bases, leaving 12 bases not matched to a gene. Germline assignment: CDR1 MNHEY and CDR2 SMNVEV (reference sequence). The CDR3 region has the DNA TGTGCCAGCAGTTTCGTCCCAACTAGCGGCCTACCCTACGAGCAGTACTTC. Its protein product is CASSFVPTSGLPYEQYF.

The rearrangement links TRBV27 to TRBJ1-2; 10 bases are shared with TRBD1. Trimming took 6 bases from V and 8 from J; bases not matched to a gene: 9. In germline, CDR1 is MNHEY, CDR2 SMNVEV (reference sequence). This CDR3 comprises 14 residues. The CDR3 loop is CASRPTGGASGYTF. The CDR3 DNA sequence: TGTGCCAGCAGACCGACAGGGGGCGCCTCGGGCTACACCTTC.

The chain has TRBV28 and TRBJ1-2, with 10 positions matching TRBD1. The CDR3 has 15 amino acids. V shed 6 bases and J 4 bases; nucleotides not matched to a gene: 8. The germline V gene has CDR1 MDHEN and CDR2 SYDVKM. Written as DNA, the CDR3 is TGTGCCAGCAGGCCCGGGACAGGGGTTGTCTATGGCTACACCTTC. It translates to CASRPGTGVVYGYTF.